This T cell receptor beta chain derives from a study of T cell responses to AZD1222 COVID-19 vaccine (dated by TCRdb to the early 2020s). With respect to the entire study: A total of 233 trial participants underwent TCR sequencing, of whom about 200 had received two doses of AZD1222 and approximately 26 had received two doses of the MenACWY control vaccine. Trial participants were enrolled by age into subgroups of 18-55, 56-69 and 70-plus years, and around 150, 29 and 61 TCR-sequenced participants, respectively, were included in these subgroups.

The CDR3 regions of human TCRbeta chains were subjected to immunosequencing. The authors' pipeline ran thus. TCRs in the repertoires were matched against a reference library of SARS-CoV-2-specific TCRs that had been generated with the MIRA antigen-specificity platform. Breadth was defined as the fraction of unique TCRs that were SARS-CoV-2-associated. Depth was defined as the fraction of total T cells that were SARS-CoV-2-associated. Each spike-specific TCR was assigned to its reactive spike region and to a CD4 or CD8 class using the MIRA data. Log10-transformed breadth and depth values were compared by one-way ANOVA with Sidak's multiple comparisons tests. TCRdb's version of the immuneACCESS table is confined to in-frame rearrangements and falls short of the full clone set. An unresolved V gene accounts for under half of the shortfall where checked; the remainder is of unknown origin. Clonal size and the V and J genes are those of that table, whereas D and trimming came from the DNA. For this sample there are roughly 120,000 clones; around 89% appear just once. The ten largest clones take up 3.5% to 4% of the sample.

Findings and caveats that apply to the study as a whole: The vaccine-associated CD4 TCRs covered the entire spike protein, and the dominant responses fell in regions 160-218 and 743-854. Conclusions about previously exposed vaccinees are limited, since just five or six AZD1222 recipients were seropositive for SARS-CoV-2 at baseline. Epitopes outside the regions mutated in the B.1.351 and B.1.1.7 variants were reportedly recognized by nearly half of the unique spike-specific TCRs. Because no samples from the day 14 peak response were available, repertoires could be characterized only after the peak T cell response. A significant rise in spike-specific TCR breadth and depth was observed after two AZD1222 doses relative to day 0 and relative to MenACWY recipients. Participants were mostly white British, with more females than males. The authors suggested clonal diversity may have been underestimated. In the small 56-69-year group, the increase in depth fell short of significance, most likely because of low power.

The sample's time point label is to be understood as: about 28 days (+/-7) after the second vaccine dose. Because spike-specific TCR depth and breadth did not differ between the two schedules, AZD1222 recipients who got a second dose at roughly 4 weeks were pooled with those who got a second dose at roughly 12 weeks. The vaccinee samples were drawn from two UK trials, COV001 and COV002, one of which was a single-blind randomized controlled phase 2/3 trial testing AZD1222 (ChAdOx1 nCoV-19) in healthy adults. Trial participant PBMC samples were collected at day 0 and day 28 after the second dose for TCRbeta chain sequencing. The junction shows trimming of 6 bases on V and 7 bases on J, plus 26 bases between the germline ends. The CDR3 contains 17 residues, cysteine and phenylalanine counted. Of all the DNA, just the CDR3 is kept, 51 bases in frame from base 1. Per the germline V gene, MNHEY is the CDR1 and SVGEGT is the CDR2.

As for this clone: The target of this receptor is not known. No much larger clone is present one base from it, and per-base qualities are unavailable.

This sequence originates from an adult who received the AZD1222 COVID-19 vaccine. This chain is built from TRBV6-2 or TRBV6-3 and TRBJ2-3; the D gene is possibly TRBD2, with 6 bases matching. Specimen: peripheral blood, collected 28 days after the second AZD1222 dose. This receptor carries the CDR3 CASSRSGTSQIRNTQYF. The nucleotides read TGTGCCAGCAGCCGATCCGGGACTTCTCAAATTCGGAATACGCAGTATTTT.